This T cell receptor (beta chain) was captured by sequencing in a study of CD8 T cells in ankylosing spondylitis. This CDR3 contains 14 residues. Trimming removed 2 bases from V and 9 bases from J, with 14 bases in between. Germline V gene lookup returns CDR1 MNHNS and CDR2 SASEGT. A note on this clonotype: Its antigen is as yet unknown.

Study-level points and caveats: In the blood and synovial fluid of reactive arthritis, some motif variants had been previously reported. It appeared that ankylosing spondylitis blood was characterized by a TCR beta motif of under ten highly homologous variants.

TCRdb re-analysed the 5' RACE reads in MiXCR, keeping a single row per CDR3 protein. Counted here are roughly 180,000 distinct CDR3 sequences, roughly 13% occurring once; the ten biggest clones make up 16%. The receptor's source is a male donor with ankylosing spondylitis or in good health (not recorded which). J is TRBJ1-5 and V is TRBV6-1, with D unclear. The sequenced sample consisted of blood, either unsorted or a sorted T cell fraction (not recorded which). The CDR3 loop reads CASSEFLSEGPQHF. The CDR3 DNA sequence: TGTGCCAGCAGTGAATTTCTCTCGGAGGGGCCCCAGCATTTT.